This TCR beta chain was captured in a study of identical twins. Whole-study findings and limits: Weaker excess twin sharing was seen among beta out-of-frame sequences. Cross-sectional statistical analysis, not tracking of the same donors, underpinned the conclusions.

Comment on this clonotype: Antigen specificity is unknown.

TCRdb independently ran MiXCR on the 5' RACE reads; one entry per CDR3 protein. The sample includes approximately 890,000 distinct CDR3 sequences, 9% to 15% of them seen just once. The V gene lost 5 bases and the J gene lost 3 bases, with 14 bases spanning the gap. The V gene's germline CDR1 is LNHDA and CDR2 SQIVND (reference sequence). There are 14 residues in the CDR3. These data also formed part of another study, on yellow fever vaccine responses in identical twins.

The chain couples TRBV19 to TRBJ2-7; maybe TRBD2 (6 bases). The sequence came from a woman younger than 35 in good health. Sequencing input: PBMCs. CDR3 protein: CASSPTSFGYEQYV. In nucleotides, the CDR3 is TGTGCCAGTAGTCCTACTAGCTTCGGCTACGAGCAGTACGTC.